Below, 18 T cell receptor beta chains from the same sample are listed, as sequenced in a study of cytomegalovirus exposure and HLA in healthy donors. Generated by immunoSEQ multiplex PCR, the TCRdb table keeps only in-frame clones and is missing some. Here the sample spans 45,000 to 70,000 clones, 80% to 95% being singletons. The specimen sequenced was PBMCs. The receptor set was obtained from a woman aged 18-29 years in good health and CMV-seronegative.

The chain joins TRBV19 to TRBJ1-5; D is unclear. Trimming left V 4 bases short and J 6 bases short, with 19 bases between. This CDR3 is 16 amino acids long. Germline values: CDR1 LNHDA, CDR2 SQIVND (reference sequence). The CDR3 sequence: CASSTSRVLPLQPQHF. The CDR3 DNA is TGTGCCAGTAGTACGTCCCGGGTTTTGCCGCTTCAGCCCCAGCATTTT.

The rearrangement links TRBV28 to TRBJ2-3; 7 nucleotides agree with TRBD2. The CDR3 contains 16 residues. V trimming: 8 bases; J trimming: 5 bases; junction bases outside the gene matches: 16. CDR1 is MDHEN, CDR2 SYDVKM, per germline. Here the CDR3 reads CASQEPGAGLGDTQYF. CDR3 in DNA: TGTGCCAGCCAGGAACCGGGAGCGGGGCTCGGAGATACGCAGTATTTT.

This chain links TRBV2 with TRBJ2-5; 10 nucleotides line up with TRBD2. This CDR3 has 14 amino acids. Per germline, CDR1 SNHLY and CDR2 FYNNEI. The ends lost 5 bases at V and 1 base at J; junction bases unmatched: 1. CDR3 protein: CASSRTSGQETQYF. DNA for the CDR3: TGTGCCAGCAGTAGGACTAGCGGCCAAGAGACCCAGTACTTC.

V is TRBV5-1 and J is TRBJ2-1; TRBD2 agrees at 15 bases. The length of the CDR3 is 16 residues. Per germline, CDR1 SGHRS and CDR2 YFSETQ. The trim removed 2 bases at V and 9 bases at J, leaving 6 bases unmatched. The chain's CDR3 is CASSLRTSGGAREQFF. CDR3 DNA: TGCGCCAGCAGCTTAAGGACTAGCGGGGGGGCCCGTGAGCAGTTCTTC.

V gene TRBV15 combines with J gene TRBJ2-7; 7 nucleotides line up with TRBD2. The V gene end was trimmed by 3 bases and the J gene end by 3 bases; junction bases not matched to a gene: 11. The CDR3 sequence is 16 residues long. Germline CDR1 reads LNHNV; CDR2 reads YYDKDF (reference sequence). The CDR3 DNA reads as TGTGCCACCAGCAGCGCGGGGGAAAGCTACCTCTACGAGCAGTACTTC. Translated: CATSSAGESYLYEQYF.

The V gene is TRBV29-1, the J gene TRBJ1-1; D may be TRBD1 (5 bases). Germline assignment: CDR1 SQVTM and CDR2 ANQGSEA. The CDR3 length is 16 residues. Trimming left V 5 bases short and J 1 base short, with 20 bases between. Here the CDR3 reads CSVPRTLAITNTEAFF. The CDR3 DNA sequence: TGCAGCGTTCCAAGGACACTTGCTATTACGAACACTGAAGCTTTCTTT.

This clone was detected once. The chain combines TRBV19 with TRBJ1-1, with a tentative D call TRBD1 (6 bases). Trimming removed 5 bases at V and 7 bases at J, with 11 bases between. Germline CDR1 is LNHDA and CDR2 is SQIVND (reference sequence). CDR3 length: 12 residues. In DNA, the CDR3 is TGTGCCAGTAGTTATGCAGGGGTTGAAGCTTTCTTT. Amino acid sequence: CASSYAGVEAFF.

The rearrangement links TRBV13 to TRBJ2-2; D call uncertain. Looked up from germline, CDR1 is PRHDT and CDR2 is FYEKMQ (reference sequence). CDR3 length: 15 residues. V was pared by 5 bases and J by 1 base, with 11 bases between. The CDR3 loop reads CASSPAERNTGELFF. CDR3 DNA: TGTGCCAGCAGCCCTGCCGAGCGGAACACCGGGGAGCTGTTTTTT.

The chain links TRBV11-3 to TRBJ1-3; D not certain. Germline lookup yields CDR1 SGHNT and CDR2 YENEEA. The CDR3 sequence is 12 residues long. The V and J ends lost 5 bases and 8 bases respectively, with 10 bases between them. DNA for the CDR3: TGTGCCAGCAGCCGGAGGGCGGACACCATATATTTT. Protein sequence: CASSRRADTIYF.

The CDR3 protein is CATSREGPTMNTEAFF. CDR3 coding DNA: TGTGCCACCAGCAGAGAGGGGCCTACCATGAACACTGAAGCTTTCTTT. The J gene is TRBJ1-1, the V gene TRBV15, with D possibly TRBD1 on 5 matching bases. The V gene's germline CDR1 is LNHNV and CDR2 YYDKDF (reference sequence). Trimming shortened V by 0 bases and J by 0 bases, and 11 bases separated the two germline ends. The CDR3 runs 16 residues.

This chain joins TRBV4-1 and TRBJ2-1, with a possible D match to TRBD2 (7 bases). In germline, CDR1 is MGHRA, CDR2 YSYEKL. Trimming cost V 4 bases and J 14 bases, with 18 bases left between them. The CDR3 extends over 13 amino acids. CDR3 residues: CASSPPRSGTKFF. The CDR3 DNA follows: TGCGCCAGCAGCCCGCCCCGGAGCGGGACAAAGTTCTTC.

The V and J genes are TRBV7-9 and TRBJ2-5; 7 bases are a match to TRBD2. Germline CDR1 is SEHNR and CDR2 is FQNEAQ (reference sequence). J was trimmed by 5 bases and V by 7 bases; bases with no gene match: 13. There are 15 residues in the CDR3. The CDR3 DNA sequence: TGTGCCAGCACCAACTATCGGGGGGACGGGGAGACCCAGTACTTC. It codes for CASTNYRGDGETQYF.

The chain uses TRBV9 and TRBJ1-2; 7 nucleotides match TRBD1. This CDR3 region has 16 residues. Per germline, CDR1 SGDLS and CDR2 YYNGEE. The J segment lost 1 base and the V segment lost 1 base, leaving 7 bases of the junction unmatched. This CDR3 reads CASSVFDRVGNYGYTF. CDR3 DNA sequence: TGTGCCAGCAGCGTATTTGACAGGGTGGGTAACTATGGCTACACCTTC.

The chain is built from TRBV29-1 and TRBJ1-2; D is possibly TRBD1 (5 bases). This CDR3 spans 14 amino acids. CDR1 and CDR2 from the germline V gene are SQVTM and ANQGSEA. V lost 3 bases, J lost 0 bases, and 11 bases lay in between. CDR3 sequence: CSVEEWGTNYGYTF. The CDR3 DNA follows: TGCAGCGTTGAGGAGTGGGGCACTAACTATGGCTACACCTTC.

The gene calls are TRBV4-3 and TRBJ2-2, with D possibly matching TRBD2 (6 bases). Germline assignment: CDR1 LGHNA and CDR2 YSLEER. The CDR3 consists of 14 residues. Trimming removed 1 base at V and 5 bases at J, with 8 bases between. The CDR3 nucleotides are TGCGCCAGCAGCCAAGGGGCGGGAACCGGGGAGCTGTTTTTT. The encoded protein is CASSQGAGTGELFF.

The chain employs TRBV19 and TRBJ1-3; a possible D gene is TRBD1 (5 bases). Germline CDR1 and CDR2: LNHDA and SQIVND (reference sequence). V was trimmed by 10 bases and J by 3 bases, leaving 10 bases between them. The CDR3 length is 12 residues. The CDR3 nucleotides read TGTGCCACTGGGGGGAGTGGAAACACCATATATTTT. Encoded protein: CATGGSGNTIYF.

This clone showed up just once. V and J are TRBV2 and TRBJ2-3, with 7 positions matching TRBD2. The V and J ends lost 4 bases and 9 bases, in that order; junction bases with no gene match: 7. Germline CDR1 and CDR2: SNHLY and FYNNEI. The CDR3 is 13 amino acids. DNA of the CDR3: TGTGCCAGCAGTGCGCTAGCGGTTGGGACGCAGTATTTT. Protein product: CASSALAVGTQYF.

The J gene is TRBJ2-3, the V gene TRBV13; TRBD2 matches 9 bases. The germline gives CDR1 PRHDT, CDR2 FYEKMQ (reference sequence). This CDR3 spans 16 amino acids. The V segment lost 6 bases and the J segment 2 bases; nucleotides outside the gene matches: 9. CDR3 protein: CASRVRGGLVTDTQYF. CDR3 DNA: TGTGCCAGCAGAGTGCGGGGGGGCCTCGTCACAGATACGCAGTATTTT.